This TCR beta chain was recovered during a study of graft-versus-host responses after intestinal transplantation. Using immunoSEQ multiplex PCR, the repertoire was profiled, and TCRdb retains in-frame clones only, with some absent. This sample has roughly 120,000 clones, with about 92% found just once. Germline-derived CDR1 and CDR2 are SGHNT and YYREEE (reference sequence). Deletions cut 4 bases from V and 2 bases from J, with 10 bases between. The CDR3 loop spans 13 amino acids. In regard to this clone: The antigen is not known.

The genes are TRBV5-4 and TRBJ2-7, with TRBD1 as a possible D gene (5 bases). The TCR originated in a human donor who was the organ donor for an intestinal transplant. The sample in question was unstimulated CD8+ T cells sorted from spleen or lymph node cells, obtained before transplant. CDR3 coding DNA: TGTGCCAGCAGCCAGGGCGGCCCCTACGAGCAGTACTTC. Its protein product is CASSQGGPYEQYF.